This TCR beta chain was documented in a study of blood T cell repertoires in COVID-19. Study-wide background: Acute and convalescent COVID-19 specimens originated in the United States, Italy and Spain. In each case, the material was cDNA or gDNA derived from T cells, B-cell-depleted T cells, or PBMCs.

Participants' own reports of clinical history determined their cohort assignment. The germline V gene encodes CDR1 SGDLS and CDR2 YYNGEE. CDR3 length equals 16 residues. The ends lost 3 bases at V and 0 bases at J; junction bases unmatched: 4. Authors' analysis steps: The authors estimated nucleated cell counts from reference gene primer amplification. Produced via immunoSEQ multiplex PCR; TCRdb's table is partial and in-frame only. V and J calls and clone size are given by that table; D and trimming were obtained from the DNA. The sample records a few hundred thousand clones, more than 80% being singletons.

The sequenced material came from PBMCs or T cells enriched from blood (not recorded which). The chain combines TRBV9 with TRBJ2-2, with TRBD1 identical over 8 bases. The clonotype originates from a man aged 30 to 39 who had recovered from COVID-19. The chain's CDR3 is CASSATQGANTGELFF. In DNA form, the CDR3 reads TGTGCCAGCAGCGCTACACAGGGGGCGAACACCGGGGAGCTGTTTTTT.